Reported below is one TCR beta chain. Its matching antigen is unknown. This record comes from a study of cytomegalovirus exposure and HLA in healthy donors. Trimming cost V 4 bases and J 4 bases, with 17 bases left between them. CDR3 length equals 16 residues. From germline, CDR1 is LGHNA and CDR2 YNFKEQ. Findings of the study overall: Most TCRs appeared rarely, but some public TCRs recurred in many donors. One cluster of highly shared sequence variants probably arose as a sequencing artifact. Among TCR beta chains of equal frequency, HLA-associated ones were more clonally expanded in a later analysis.

The primer mix had 60 Vbeta and 13 Jbeta primers. Sequenced by immunoSEQ multiplex PCR; TCRdb stores in-frame clones only, minus some. The sample includes tens of thousands of clones, about 53% seen only once; the top ten take around 6.2%. The sequencing sample was made of PBMCs. This TCR was sampled from a woman between 35 and 50 years old in good health and CMV-seropositive. V is TRBV4-2 and J is TRBJ1-3; possibly TRBD1 for D (6 bases). This CDR3 reads CASSPQAGESGNTIYF. The CDR3, as DNA: TGTGCCAGCAGCCCCCAGGCAGGGGAGTCAGGAAACACCATATATTTT.